This TCR beta chain is drawn from a study of blood T cell repertoires in COVID-19. Across the study: The United States, Italy and Spain were the sources of the acute and convalescent COVID-19 samples.

This clone was seen a handful of times. Profiling relied on immunoSEQ multiplex PCR, and the TCRdb table lists in-frame clones only, not all of them. The sample has under 300,000 clones; 60% to 75% are singletons. Trimming shortened V by 7 bases and J by 2 bases, and 12 bases separated the two germline ends. CDR1 is SNHLY, CDR2 FYNNEI, per germline. The CDR3 is 15 amino acids. Sequencing input: peripheral blood. This clonotype was sampled from a woman of 80 years or more with acute or convalescent COVID-19. The chain links TRBV2 to TRBJ1-6, with D possibly matching TRBD1 (5 bases). The chain's CDR3 is CASNLGGTYNSPLHF. CDR3 DNA: TGTGCCAGCAACTTGGGGGGAACCTATAATTCACCCCTCCACTTT.